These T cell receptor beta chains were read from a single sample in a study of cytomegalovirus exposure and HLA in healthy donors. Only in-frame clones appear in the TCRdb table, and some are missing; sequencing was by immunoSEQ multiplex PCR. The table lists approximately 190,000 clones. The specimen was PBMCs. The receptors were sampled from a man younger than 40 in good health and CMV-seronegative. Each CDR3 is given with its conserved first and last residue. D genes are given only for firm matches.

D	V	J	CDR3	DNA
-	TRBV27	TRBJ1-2	CASSLEEGYGYTF	TGTGCCAGCAGTTTAGAGGAGGGGTACGGCTACACCTTC
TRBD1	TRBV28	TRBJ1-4	CASSPGTGATNEKLFF	TGTGCCAGCAGCCCCGGGACAGGGGCAACTAATGAAAAACTGTTTTTT
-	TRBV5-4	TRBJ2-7	CASSSEIYEQYF	TGTGCCAGCAGCTCGGAGATTTACGAGCAGTACTTC
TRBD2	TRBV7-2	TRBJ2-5	CASSLLLAGPQETQYF	TGTGCCAGCAGCCTACTACTAGCGGGGCCACAAGAGACCCAGTACTTC
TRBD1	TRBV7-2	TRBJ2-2	CASSTDRGTGELFF	TGTGCCAGCAGCACCGACAGGGGCACCGGGGAGCTGTTTTTT
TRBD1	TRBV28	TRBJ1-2	CASSSEGTATNYGYTF	TGTGCCAGCAGTTCCGAGGGGACAGCGACTAACTATGGCTACACCTTC
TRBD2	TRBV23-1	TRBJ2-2	CASRENGGRVRTGELFF	TGCGCCAGCAGGGAAAATGGCGGGAGGGTAAGGACCGGGGAGCTGTTTTTT
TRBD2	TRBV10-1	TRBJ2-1	CATGLAGLNEQFF	TGCGCCACTGGACTAGCGGGCCTCAATGAGCAGTTCTTC
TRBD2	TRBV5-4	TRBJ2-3	CASSSRLAGGGTDTQYF	TGTGCCAGCAGCTCCAGGCTAGCGGGAGGAGGGACAGATACGCAGTATTTT
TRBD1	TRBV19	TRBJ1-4	CASSPGQGQYEKLFF	TGTGCCAGTAGTCCCGGACAGGGACAATATGAAAAACTGTTTTTT
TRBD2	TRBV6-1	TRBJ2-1	CASSPGLATNEQFF	TGTGCCAGCAGTCCGGGACTAGCTACCAATGAGCAGTTCTTC
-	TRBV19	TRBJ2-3	CASSKLASTDTQYF	TGTGCCAGTAGTAAGCTCGCTAGCACAGATACGCAGTATTTT
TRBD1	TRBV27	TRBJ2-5	CASPGGETQYF	TGTGCCAGCCCAGGGGGAGAGACCCAGTACTTC
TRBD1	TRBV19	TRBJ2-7	CASSLGQANIYEQYF	TGTGCCAGTAGCCTGGGACAGGCAAACATCTACGAGCAGTACTTC
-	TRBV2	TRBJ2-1	CASSEALRRERNEQFF	TGTGCCAGCAGTGAAGCGCTTAGGAGGGAGAGGAATGAGCAGTTCTTC
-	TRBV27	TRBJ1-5	CASSLARQGNQPQHF	TGTGCCAGCAGTTTAGCCCGACAGGGCAATCAGCCCCAGCATTTT
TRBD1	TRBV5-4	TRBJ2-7	CASSLEGDRALYEQYF	TGTGCCAGCAGCTTGGAGGGTGACAGGGCTTTATACGAGCAGTACTTC